The clone carrying this T cell receptor beta chain appeared a single time. This specimen comes from a study of blood T cell repertoires in COVID-19. The CDR3 length is 16 residues. The germline gives CDR1 SGHDT, CDR2 YYEEEE. Deletions cut 4 bases from V and 1 base from J, with 17 bases between. Some clones are missing from TCRdb's copy, which holds only in-frame ones; the method was immunoSEQ multiplex PCR. This table has about 34,000 clones, roughly 80% appearing once. This TCR came from a woman aged 70-85 years with acute or convalescent COVID-19. The sample taken for sequencing was peripheral blood. This chain uses TRBV5-6 with TRBJ2-5, with TRBD1 as a possible D gene (6 bases). The CDR3 DNA is TGTGCCAGCAGCCTCCAAACAGGGATGGTCCAAGAGACCCAGTACTTC. Residues: CASSLQTGMVQETQYF.